This T cell receptor (beta chain) comes out of a study of T-cell reconstitution after alpha-beta-depleted transplantation in children. Whole-study results and caveats: Several patients had high TCRbeta diversity at day 60; it came from surviving recipient T cells and thymic progenitors. Newly made T cells mostly supplied T-cell counts and diversity one year after transplant.

Preparation of the TCRbeta library involved a method that used unique molecular identifiers. MiXCR, run by TCRdb on the PCR reads, gives a single entry per CDR3 protein. The sample lists 490,000 or so distinct CDR3 sequences, about 10% occurring once. The germline gives CDR1 SGHVT, CDR2 SQSDAQ. The V gene lost 1 base and the J gene lost 4 bases, with 13 bases spanning the gap. The CDR3 totals 16 residues. This clonotype was observed many times. The antigen remains unidentified. The genes are TRBV7-4 and TRBJ2-2; TRBD2 might be the D (5 bases). The receptor's source is a child between 2 and 9 years old with inherited bone marrow failure, due to receive a stem cell transplant. The input for sequencing was PBMCs, taken before TCRalphabeta/CD19-depleted stem cell transplant. This CDR3 is CASSLVGLWGTGELFF. CDR3 nucleotide sequence: TGTGCCAGCAGCTTAGTCGGACTCTGGGGCACCGGGGAGCTGTTTTTT.